This is a list of T cell receptor beta chains from one sample in a study of T cell responses to AZD1222 COVID-19 vaccine. Libraries were prepared by immunoSEQ multiplex PCR; TCRdb keeps only in-frame clonotypes and omits some of them. The repertoire has about 110,000 clones, roughly nine tenths of them found once; the top ten carry 1.6%. Source: peripheral blood, taken on day 0 of AZD1222 vaccination. These receptors all come from an adult in good health. CDR3s include the opening cysteine and the closing phenylalanine or tryptophan. The D gene is left open where the match is weak. For some rows the clone size is stated as once, few or many, or as a class when expanded; others skip it.

v_gene	j_gene	abundance	d_gene	CDR3nt	CDR3aa
TRBV4-1	TRBJ2-3	NA	TRBD2	TGCGCCAGCAGGGTTGTTAGCGGGGCTCAGGCAGATACGCAGTATTTT	CASRVVSGAQADTQYF
TRBV18	TRBJ1-5	once	NA	TGTGCCAGCTCACCAGAAGACGTTCGGCCCCAGCATTTT	CASSPEDVRPQHF
TRBV5-1	TRBJ2-7	NA	NA	TGCGCCAGCAGTCTAGGAGGGAGAGAGCAGTACTTC	CASSLGGREQYF
TRBV5-4	TRBJ2-7	NA	TRBD1	TGTGCCAGCAGCGATGTTCATGGACAGGGTGACTACGAGCAGTACTTC	CASSDVHGQGDYEQYF
TRBV11-2	TRBJ1-1	NA	NA	TGTGCCAGCAGCCTCCTCGGACAAAAGAACACTGAAGCTTTCTTT	CASSLLGQKNTEAFF
TRBV10-2	TRBJ1-1	NA	NA	TGCGCCAGCAGTGACTTAGACCTCTACGCAGCTTTCTTT	CASSDLDLYAAFF
TRBV5-1	TRBJ2-7	NA	TRBD1	TGCGCCAGCAGCTTGTGGACAGGCGGGCCTCCCGAGCAGTACTTC	CASSLWTGGPPEQYF
TRBV5-1	TRBJ1-1	once	NA	TGCGCCAGCAGCCCTTCGGGGGCGGGGAGGGATGGTGAAGCTTTCTTT	CASSPSGAGRDGEAFF
TRBV7-2	TRBJ1-2	few	NA	TGTGCCAGCAGCACCGACAGCTATGGCTACACCTTC	CASSTDSYGYTF
TRBV27	TRBJ1-2	NA	TRBD1	TGTGCCAGCAGTGGACAGGGGGCCGGGAGTTATGGCTACACCTTC	CASSGQGAGSYGYTF
TRBV9	TRBJ2-1	NA	TRBD2	TGTGCCAGCAGCGTTAGTTTGAGTAGCGGGAGAATGAATGAGCAGTTCTTC	CASSVSLSSGRMNEQFF
TRBV10-2	TRBJ1-2	NA	NA	TGCGCCAGCAGTGAGTCCACGGGGCAAAGCTATGGCTACACCTTC	CASSESTGQSYGYTF
TRBV10-3	TRBJ2-7	NA	NA	TGTGCCTCCGAGGGGCCGACGGGAAGCTTAGGGGAGCAGTACTTC	CASEGPTGSLGEQYF
TRBV19	TRBJ1-1	NA	NA	TGTGCCAGTACTCTTACTACAGGGAACACTGAAGCTTTCTTT	CASTLTTGNTEAFF
TRBV19	TRBJ1-5	NA	TRBD1	TGTGCCAGTAGTGTGGGACAGGTTGGCAATCAGCCCCAGCATTTT	CASSVGQVGNQPQHF
TRBV19	TRBJ2-6	NA	NA	TGTGCCAGTAGTATATATCCTGGGGCCAACGTCCTGACTTTC	CASSIYPGANVLTF
TRBV7-8	TRBJ2-7	NA	NA	TGTGCCAGCAGCTTAGGGTCGGGGGCGAGGAACGAGCAGTACTTC	CASSLGSGARNEQYF
TRBV5-6	TRBJ2-7	NA	NA	TGTGCCAGCAGCTTCGGACAGTTGGGCGAGCAGTACTTC	CASSFGQLGEQYF
TRBV3-1/TRBV3-2	TRBJ1-2	NA	NA	TGTGCCAGCAGCGAGGGGCAGACGGCGGTCGTCTTTGGCTACACCTTC	CASSEGQTAVVFGYTF
TRBV5-6	TRBJ2-1	NA	NA	TGTGCCAGCAGCTCAGACAGTGGACGAGTTCATGAGCAGTTCTTC	CASSSDSGRVHEQFF
TRBV18	TRBJ1-2	once	NA	TGTGCCAGCTCACCACAGCAGGGACTCTATGGCTACACCTTC	CASSPQQGLYGYTF
TRBV5-1	TRBJ2-3	NA	TRBD2	TGCGCCAGCACCTACCTGAGCGGGGGGAGCACAGATACGCAGTATTTT	CASTYLSGGSTDTQYF
TRBV13	TRBJ1-1	NA	NA	TGTGCCAGCAGCTCTACAGGGTTCACTGAAGCTTTCTTT	CASSSTGFTEAFF
TRBV16	TRBJ1-4	NA	NA	TGTGCCAGCAGCCAATGGCGGGCCCCAGGCCTTACCGTTATTAAACTGTTTTTT	CASSQWRAPGLTVIKLFF
TRBV30	TRBJ1-6	NA	NA	TGTGCCTGGACCCCAGGTTCGCGTTCACCCCTCCACTTT	CAWTPGSRSPLHF
TRBV13	TRBJ2-1	few	NA	TGTGCCAGCAGCTTAGCCGGACTAAAGAGCTCCTACAATGAGCAGTTCTTC	CASSLAGLKSSYNEQFF
TRBV30	TRBJ1-4	once	NA	TGTGCCTGGTCCCCATTGGATAAACTGTTTTTT	CAWSPLDKLFF
TRBV4-2	TRBJ2-5	NA	NA	TGTGCCAGCAGCCAAGGCGTTTTCGACATCCAAGAGACCCAGTACTTC	CASSQGVFDIQETQYF
TRBV29-1	TRBJ2-7	few	NA	TGCAGCGTAGGTCAGGGGAACGAGCAGTACTTC	CSVGQGNEQYF
TRBV7-9	TRBJ2-7	NA	NA	TGTGCCAGCAGCTCCCCCCTCCATTACGAGCAGTACTTC	CASSSPLHYEQYF